Given below is one T cell receptor beta chain in context. Its antigen is unknown. This record belongs to a study of response to subunit inactivated influenza vaccine. Notes on the study in general: Each seasonal influenza vaccination recruits few new T cells, the authors suggested.

TCRdb called the RT-PCR reads again in MiXCR, with one record for every CDR3 protein. The sample lists more than 700,000 distinct CDR3 sequences, approximately 21% seen once, with approximately 10% in the top ten. The CDR3 is 13 amino acids. V was shortened by 3 bases and J by 3 bases, with 9 bases between the two germline ends. Per germline, CDR1 LNHDA and CDR2 SQIVND (reference sequence). The sequences come from PBMCs from blood, collected 4 to 6 days after vaccination. The sequence was obtained from a middle-aged man who received an inactivated influenza vaccine. The chain is built from TRBV19 and TRBJ2-7; no definite D call. The CDR3 nucleotides read TGTGCCAGTAGTATTGGTCTAGTCTACGAGCAGTACTTC. It specifies CASSIGLVYEQYF.